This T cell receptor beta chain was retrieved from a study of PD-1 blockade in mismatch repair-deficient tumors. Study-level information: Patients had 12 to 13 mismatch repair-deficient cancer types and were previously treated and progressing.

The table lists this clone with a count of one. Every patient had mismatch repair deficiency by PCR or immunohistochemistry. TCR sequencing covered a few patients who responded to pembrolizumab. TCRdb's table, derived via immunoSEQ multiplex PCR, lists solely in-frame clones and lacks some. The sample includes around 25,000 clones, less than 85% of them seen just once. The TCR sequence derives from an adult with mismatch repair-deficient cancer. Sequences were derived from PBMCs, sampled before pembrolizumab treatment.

CDR3 coding DNA: TGTGCCAGCAGGGACAGGGGGGGGAACACTGAAGCTTTCTTT. Encoded protein: CASRDRGGNTEAFF. The chain employs TRBV2 and TRBJ1-1, with 10 positions matching TRBD1. The germline V gene has CDR1 SNHLY and CDR2 FYNNEI. V lost 6 bases to trimming and J lost 1 base; unmatched junction nucleotides: 2. The CDR3 sequence is 14 residues long.